This record concerns one T cell receptor beta chain sequence. Germline V gene lookup returns CDR1 SGHNT and CDR2 YYREEE (reference sequence). V lost 4 bases and J 5 bases, leaving 12 bases between the germline ends. This CDR3 contains 13 residues. The sample originates from a study of PD-1 blockade in classical Hodgkin lymphoma. No patient escaped relapse after autologous stem cell transplantation, and brentuximab vedotin exposure varied. Generated by immunoSEQ multiplex PCR, the TCRdb table keeps only in-frame clones and is missing some. Of 22,000 or so clones listed, about four fifths were seen once; the top ten hold roughly a sixth.

The specimen was peripheral blood mononuclear cells (PBMCs), collected before the second cycle of nivolumab. The chain couples TRBV5-4 to TRBJ2-5; D is unclear. This clonotype was sampled from a human donor with classical Hodgkin lymphoma. The CDR3 region has the DNA TGTGCCAGCAGCCTCCTCCCCTCCGAGACCCAGTACTTC. Its protein is CASSLLPSETQYF.